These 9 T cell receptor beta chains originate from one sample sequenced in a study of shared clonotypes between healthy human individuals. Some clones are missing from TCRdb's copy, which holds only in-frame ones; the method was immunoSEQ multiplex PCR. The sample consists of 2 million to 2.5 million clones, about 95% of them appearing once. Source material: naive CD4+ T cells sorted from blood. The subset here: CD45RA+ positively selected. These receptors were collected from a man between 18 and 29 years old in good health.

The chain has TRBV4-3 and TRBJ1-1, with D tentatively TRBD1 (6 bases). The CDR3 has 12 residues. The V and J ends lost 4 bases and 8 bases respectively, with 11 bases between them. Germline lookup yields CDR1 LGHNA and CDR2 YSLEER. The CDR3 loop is CASSRVGTEAFF. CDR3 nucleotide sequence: TGCGCCAGCAGCCGAGTAGGGACAGAAGCTTTCTTT.

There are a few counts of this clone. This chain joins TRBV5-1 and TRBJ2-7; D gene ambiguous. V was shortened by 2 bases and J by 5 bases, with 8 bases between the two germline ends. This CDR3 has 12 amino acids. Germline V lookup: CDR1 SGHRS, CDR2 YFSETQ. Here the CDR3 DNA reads TGCGCCAGCAGCTTCCCAGGCGACGAGCAGTACTTC. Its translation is CASSFPGDEQYF.

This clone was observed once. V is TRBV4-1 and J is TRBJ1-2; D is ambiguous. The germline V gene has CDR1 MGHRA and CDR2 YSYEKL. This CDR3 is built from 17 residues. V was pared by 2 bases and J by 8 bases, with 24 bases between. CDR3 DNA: TGCGCCAGCAGCCAATCATTACCCGGGATGATAAGTGGCGGCTACACCTTC. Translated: CASSQSLPGMISGGYTF.

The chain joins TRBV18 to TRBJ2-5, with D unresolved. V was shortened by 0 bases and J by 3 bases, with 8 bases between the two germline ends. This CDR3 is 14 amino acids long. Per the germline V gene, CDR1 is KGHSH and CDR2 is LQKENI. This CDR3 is CASSPPLVKETQYF. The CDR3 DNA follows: TGTGCCAGCTCACCACCACTGGTCAAAGAGACCCAGTACTTC.

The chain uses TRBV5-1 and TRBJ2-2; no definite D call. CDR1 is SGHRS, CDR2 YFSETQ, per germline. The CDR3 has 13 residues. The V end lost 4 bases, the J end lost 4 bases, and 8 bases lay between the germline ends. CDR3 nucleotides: TGCGCCAGCAGCCGTACTCCCACCGGGGAGCTGTTTTTT. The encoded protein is CASSRTPTGELFF.

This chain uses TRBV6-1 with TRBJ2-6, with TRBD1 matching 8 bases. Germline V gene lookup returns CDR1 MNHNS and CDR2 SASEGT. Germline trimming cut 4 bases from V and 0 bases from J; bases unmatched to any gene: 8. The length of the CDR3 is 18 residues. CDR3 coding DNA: TGTGCCAGCAGTGGAAGGACAGGGCCGAGCTCTGGGGCCAACGTCCTGACTTTC. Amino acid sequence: CASSGRTGPSSGANVLTF.

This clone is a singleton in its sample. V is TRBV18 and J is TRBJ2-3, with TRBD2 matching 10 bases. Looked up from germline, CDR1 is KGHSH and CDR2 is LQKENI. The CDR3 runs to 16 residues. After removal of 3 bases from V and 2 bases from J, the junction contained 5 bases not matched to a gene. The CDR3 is CASSPTSGFTTDTQYF. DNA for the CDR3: TGTGCCAGCTCACCGACTAGCGGGTTTACCACAGATACGCAGTATTTT.

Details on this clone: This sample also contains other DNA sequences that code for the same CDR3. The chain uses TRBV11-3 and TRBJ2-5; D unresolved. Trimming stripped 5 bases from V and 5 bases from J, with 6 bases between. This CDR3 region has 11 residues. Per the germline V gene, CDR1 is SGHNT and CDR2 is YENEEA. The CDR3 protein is CASSPGETQYF. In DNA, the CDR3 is TGTGCCAGCAGCCCTGGGGAGACCCAGTACTTC.

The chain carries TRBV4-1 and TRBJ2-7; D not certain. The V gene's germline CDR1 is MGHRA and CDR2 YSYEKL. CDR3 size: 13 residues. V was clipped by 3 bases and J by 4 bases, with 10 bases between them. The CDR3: CASSHTLGYEQYF. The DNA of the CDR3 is TGCGCCAGCAGCCATACCTTAGGGTACGAGCAGTACTTC.